This T cell receptor (beta chain) was identified during a study of PD-1 blockade in mismatch repair-deficient tumors. Worth noting for this clone: Its antigen is unidentified.

The table came from immunoSEQ multiplex PCR; TCRdb's copy has only in-frame clones and leaves some out. In the table there are approximately 100,000 clones, 82% of which are singletons. Study-level points and caveats: After pembrolizumab, tumor-resident clones rose rapidly, then generally contracted before radiologic responses.

Per the germline V gene, CDR1 is SEHNR and CDR2 is FQNEAQ (reference sequence). The V end lost 4 bases, the J end lost 4 bases, and 13 bases lay between the germline ends. The CDR3 sequence is 14 residues long. Mismatch repair deficiency was confirmed in all patients, by PCR or immunohistochemistry. The sample here was peripheral blood, taken less than 37 weeks after starting pembrolizumab. This rearrangement joins TRBV7-9 to TRBJ1-1; possible D gene TRBD1, 6 bases. This clonotype originated in an adult with mismatch repair-deficient cancer. The CDR3 reads CASSYDQGITEAFF. In nucleotides, the CDR3 is TGTGCCAGCAGCTACGACCAGGGGATCACTGAAGCTTTCTTT. Based on the CDR3 plus reference TRBV7-9 and TRBJ1-1, the full variable domain is DTGVSQNPRHKITKRGQNVTFRCDPISEHNRLYWYRQTLGQGPEFLTYFQNEAQLEKSRLLSDRFSAERPKGSFSTLEIQRTEQGDSAMYLCASSYDQGITEAFFGQGTRLTVV.